Listed here are 16 T cell receptor beta chains from one sample, sequenced in a study of blood T cell repertoires in COVID-19. TCRdb's copy holds only in-frame clones and misses some; the assay was immunoSEQ multiplex PCR. The table includes 200,000 to 250,000 clones, roughly 89% detected once. The sample taken for sequencing was PBMCs or T cells enriched from blood (not recorded which). The receptor source for this set is a man between 25 and 39 years old who had been exposed to COVID-19.

The chain joins TRBV6-5 to TRBJ1-4; weak D call: TRBD1 (6 bases). The CDR3 extends over 16 amino acids. V was clipped by 2 bases and J by 8 bases, with 18 bases between them. The germline CDR1 and CDR2 sequences are MNHEY and SVGAGI. The CDR3 DNA sequence: TGTGCCAGCAGTTACCAAGGTGGTACAGGGCAAGAAAAACTGTTTTTT. It specifies CASSYQGGTGQEKLFF.

The rearrangement links TRBV27 to TRBJ1-2; 9 nucleotides align to TRBD1. J was trimmed by 7 bases and V by 3 bases; bases with no gene match: 6. CDR1 MNHEY and CDR2 SMNVEV come from the germline V gene (reference sequence). This CDR3 has 14 residues. The CDR3 loop is CASSFQQGAGGYTF. The CDR3 DNA is TGTGCCAGCAGTTTTCAACAGGGGGCGGGTGGCTACACCTTC.

The chain joins TRBV4-3 to TRBJ1-2; 7 nucleotides line up with TRBD1. The germline CDR1 and CDR2 sequences are LGHNA and YSLEER. The V gene end was trimmed by 0 bases and the J gene end by 1 base; junction bases not matched to a gene: 14. The CDR3 sequence is 19 residues long. CDR3 region: CASSQDYGAQGGLNYGYTF. DNA of the CDR3: TGCGCCAGCAGCCAAGACTACGGGGCGCAGGGGGGACTTAACTATGGCTACACCTTC.

This clone showed up just a few times. In nucleotides, the CDR3 is TGCAGTGCTAGTGGGGCGCTGGCAGGGGAATTGTATGGCTACACCTTC. Its translation is CSASGALAGELYGYTF. V gene TRBV20-1 combines with J gene TRBJ1-2; possibly TRBD1 for D (6 bases). CDR3 length: 16 amino acids. The V end lost 3 bases, the J end lost 5 bases, and 22 bases lay between the germline ends. The germline CDR1 and CDR2 sequences are DFQATT and SNEGSKA (reference sequence).

The chain couples TRBV7-6 to TRBJ1-5, with TRBD1 identical over 7 bases. V dropped 4 bases and J dropped 5; count of bases not matched to a gene: 2. This CDR3 comprises 13 residues. Germline assignment: CDR1 SGHVS and CDR2 FNYEAQ. The CDR3 protein is CASSWDSYQPQHF. As DNA, the CDR3 is TGTGCCAGCAGCTGGGACAGCTATCAGCCCCAGCATTTT.

This clone is a singleton in its sample. CDR3 loop: CASSSPGLGVTDTQYF. The DNA for the CDR3 is TGTGCCAGCAGCTCTCCGGGACTAGGGGTCACAGATACGCAGTATTTT. The V gene is TRBV5-6, the J gene TRBJ2-3; 8 bases fit TRBD2. Germline values: CDR1 SGHDT, CDR2 YYEEEE. The CDR3 consists of 16 residues. V gave up 3 bases and J gave up 2 bases; unmatched junction bases: 8.

The chain links TRBV12-3 or TRBV12-4 to TRBJ1-2; no firm D call. The CDR3 covers 13 residues. V was clipped by 5 bases and J by 5 bases, with 12 bases between them. The CDR3 protein is CASSAQISYGYTF. The CDR3 DNA follows: TGTGCCAGCAGTGCCCAGATATCTTATGGCTACACCTTC.

This sequence joins TRBV19 and TRBJ2-1, with 9 bases identical to TRBD1. The V and J ends lost 3 bases and 10 bases, in that order; junction bases with no gene match: 10. Germline V gene lookup returns CDR1 LNHDA and CDR2 SQIVND (reference sequence). The CDR3 extends over 15 amino acids. CDR3 region: CASSIGQGHTREQFF. In DNA, the CDR3 is TGTGCCAGTAGTATCGGACAGGGGCATACGCGGGAGCAGTTCTTC.

V and J are TRBV28 and TRBJ1-6; 9 bases are shared with TRBD1. The junction had 11 bases not matched to a gene; V was cut back by 2 bases and J by 9 bases. The CDR3 sequence is 17 residues long. CDR1 MDHEN and CDR2 SYDVKM come from the germline V gene. This chain's CDR3 is CASSLIRTGVVRSPLHF. The CDR3 nucleotides are TGTGCCAGCAGTTTAATCAGGACAGGGGTGGTACGTTCACCCCTCCACTTT.

The chain is built from TRBV7-9 and TRBJ1-2; D is unclear. The V end was cut by 1 base, the J end by 6 bases, with 12 bases between. This CDR3 comprises 14 residues. Germline V gene data show CDR1 as SEHNR and CDR2 as FQNEAQ (reference sequence). In DNA form, the CDR3 reads TGTGCCAGCAGCTTAGGAGGTAGCGGAAATGGCTACACCTTC. Translation: CASSLGGSGNGYTF. The full variable domain, completed using reference TRBV7-9 and TRBJ1-2, is DTGVSQNPRHKITKRGQNVTFRCDPISEHNRLYWYRQTLGQGPEFLTYFQNEAQLEKSRLLSDRFSAERPKGSFSTLEIQRTEQGDSAMYLCASSLGGSGNGYTFGSGTRLTVV.

This CDR3 reads CSVEVGRGEAFF. The CDR3 DNA sequence: TGCAGCGTTGAAGTAGGCAGGGGCGAAGCTTTCTTT. V and J are TRBV29-1 and TRBJ1-1; D is perhaps TRBD1 (6 bases). From germline, CDR1 is SQVTM and CDR2 ANQGSEA. The CDR3 has 12 residues. With 1 base removed from V and 8 bases from J, the gap between germline ends came to 11 bases.

The genes are TRBV5-5 and TRBJ2-3; no clear D. The V end lost 7 bases, the J end lost 0 bases, and 12 bases lay between the germline ends. In germline, CDR1 is SGHKS, CDR2 YYEKEE (reference sequence). The CDR3 sequence is 14 residues long. The CDR3 loop reads CASLVAPSTDTQYF. The CDR3 DNA reads TGTGCCAGCCTAGTAGCTCCTAGCACAGATACGCAGTATTTT.

The chain has TRBV5-4 and TRBJ2-1; D call uncertain. Trimming stripped 0 bases from V and 0 bases from J, with 10 bases between. CDR1 is SGHNT and CDR2 is YYREEE in the germline V gene (reference sequence). This CDR3 region has 16 residues. CDR3 DNA sequence: TGTGCCAGCAGCTTGGGCGCGGTACTCTCCTACAATGAGCAGTTCTTC. Amino acid sequence: CASSLGAVLSYNEQFF.

The J gene is TRBJ2-1, the V gene TRBV5-1; TRBD2 matches 7 bases. With 7 bases clipped from V and 8 bases from J, the junction kept 18 bases outside the gene matches. The CDR3 sequence is 16 residues long. CDR1 SGHRS and CDR2 YFSETQ come from the germline V gene. The CDR3 here is CASGRAGAGRVDEQFF. DNA for the CDR3: TGCGCCAGCGGGAGGGCCGGGGCCGGGCGGGTCGATGAGCAGTTCTTC.

The chain carries TRBV7-6 and TRBJ2-5; D is possibly TRBD1 (5 bases). Germline loops: CDR1 SGHVS, CDR2 FNYEAQ. The CDR3 is 15 amino acids. Trimming cost V 9 bases and J 5 bases, with 22 bases left between them. CDR3 bases: TGTGCCAGTTCCCAAGATGGGGCAGGAGAGGAGACCCAGTACTTC. It codes for CASSQDGAGEETQYF.

V and J are TRBV7-2 and TRBJ2-5; D gene uncertain. The CDR3 extends over 12 amino acids. Germline CDR1 reads SGHTA; CDR2 reads FQGNSA. V was pared by 3 bases and J by 5 bases, with 7 bases between. The CDR3 coding sequence is TGTGCCAGCAGCTTTGAGTGGGAGACCCAGTACTTC. It encodes CASSFEWETQYF.